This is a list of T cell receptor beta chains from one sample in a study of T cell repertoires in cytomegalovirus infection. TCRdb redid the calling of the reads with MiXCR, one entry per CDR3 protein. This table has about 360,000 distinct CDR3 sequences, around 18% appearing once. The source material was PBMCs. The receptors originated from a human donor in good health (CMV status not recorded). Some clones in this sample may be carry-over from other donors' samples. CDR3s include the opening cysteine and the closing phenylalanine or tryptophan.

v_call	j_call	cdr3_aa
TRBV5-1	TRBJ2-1	CASSFRAGALNEQFF
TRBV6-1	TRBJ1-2	CASSEIFYYGYTF
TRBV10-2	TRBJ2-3	CASHGVMDTQYF
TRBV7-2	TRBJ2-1	CASSFPGTFSYNEQFF
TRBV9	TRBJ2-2	CASSVVGAGATGELFF
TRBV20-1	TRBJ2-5	CSARRLDTWYQETQYF
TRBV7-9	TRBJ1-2	CASSLGEGDGYTF
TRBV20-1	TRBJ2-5	CSARETGRETQYF
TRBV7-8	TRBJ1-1	CASSTRTGPNTEAFF
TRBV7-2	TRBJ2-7	CASSLGQSFYEQYF
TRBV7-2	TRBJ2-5	CASSLVGGQETQYF
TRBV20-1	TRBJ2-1	CSARDPKSWVPYNEQFF
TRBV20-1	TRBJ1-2	CSARVRQEFYGYTF
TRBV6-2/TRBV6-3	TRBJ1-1	CASSPGYVEAFF
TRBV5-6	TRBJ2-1	CASSSLTGVSYNEQFF
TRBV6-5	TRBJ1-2	CASSYSFPSTYGYTF
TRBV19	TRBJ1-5	CASSPPRGGYSNQPQHF
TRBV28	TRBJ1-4	CASSLDQGPLKKLFF
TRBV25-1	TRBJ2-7	CASSEGQGASYEQYF
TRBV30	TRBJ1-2	CAWSRTGADYGYTF
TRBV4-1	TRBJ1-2	CASSQGEAWDGYTF
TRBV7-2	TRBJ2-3	CASSFVPVWSGTDTQYF
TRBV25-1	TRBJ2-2	CASTTGRTGELFF
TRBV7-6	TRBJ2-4	CASSSRVGLAGGSGDIQYF
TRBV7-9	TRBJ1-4	CASSQWAGTSEKLFF
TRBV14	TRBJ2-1	CASSQEKNFYYNEQFF
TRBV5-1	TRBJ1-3	CASSSVYGFGNTIYF
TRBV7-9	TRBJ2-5	CASSLPGLAGEYF
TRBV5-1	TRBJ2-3	CASSLETGGADTQYF
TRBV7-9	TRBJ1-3	CASSLVTDAGNTIYF
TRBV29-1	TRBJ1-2	CSVVAGTVLSGYTF
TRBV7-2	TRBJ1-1	CASSFTVNTEAFF
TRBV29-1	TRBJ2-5	CSAQAYQETQYF
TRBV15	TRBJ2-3	CATSRDHRTDTQYF
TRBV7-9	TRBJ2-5	CASSSSNIQETQYF
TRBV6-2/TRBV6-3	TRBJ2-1	CASMTSGNNEQFF
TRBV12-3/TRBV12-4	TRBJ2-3	CASSSDAPSTDTQYF
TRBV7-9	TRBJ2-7	CASAAGTYEQYF
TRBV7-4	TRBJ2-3	CASSYDGTSQDTQYF
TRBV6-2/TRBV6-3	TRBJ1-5	CASGRQGPQHF
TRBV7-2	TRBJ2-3	CASSLMSRGSTDTQYF
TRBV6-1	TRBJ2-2	CASPIRNTGELFF
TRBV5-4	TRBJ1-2	CASSLGGVIPYGYTF
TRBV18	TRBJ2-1	CASSPPPGLGAVNEQFF
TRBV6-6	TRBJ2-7	CASSYPSRSEQYF